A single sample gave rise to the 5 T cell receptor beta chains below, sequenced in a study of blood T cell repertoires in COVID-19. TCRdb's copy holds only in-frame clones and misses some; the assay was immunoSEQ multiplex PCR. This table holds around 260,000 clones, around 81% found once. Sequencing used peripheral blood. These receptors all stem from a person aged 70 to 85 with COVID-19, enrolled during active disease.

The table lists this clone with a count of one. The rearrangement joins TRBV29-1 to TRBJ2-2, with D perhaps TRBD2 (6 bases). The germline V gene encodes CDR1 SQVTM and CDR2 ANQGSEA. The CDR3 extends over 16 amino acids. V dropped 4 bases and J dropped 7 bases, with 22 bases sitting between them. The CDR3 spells CSVARGSGGVIGELFF. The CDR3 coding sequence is TGCAGCGTTGCTCGAGGCAGCGGAGGGGTCATCGGGGAGCTGTTTTTT.

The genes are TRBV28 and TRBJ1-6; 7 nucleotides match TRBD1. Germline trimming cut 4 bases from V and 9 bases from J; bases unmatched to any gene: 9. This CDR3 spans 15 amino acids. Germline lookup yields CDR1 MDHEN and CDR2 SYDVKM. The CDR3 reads CASSSTGTDISPLHF. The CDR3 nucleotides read TGTGCCAGCAGTTCGACAGGGACGGACATTTCACCCCTCCACTTT.

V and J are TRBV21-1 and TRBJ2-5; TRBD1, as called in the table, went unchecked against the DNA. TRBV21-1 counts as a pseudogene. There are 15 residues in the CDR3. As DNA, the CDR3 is TGTGCCAGCAGCCACCACAGGGACACCGGGGAGACCCAGTACTTC. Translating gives CASSHHRDTGETQYF.

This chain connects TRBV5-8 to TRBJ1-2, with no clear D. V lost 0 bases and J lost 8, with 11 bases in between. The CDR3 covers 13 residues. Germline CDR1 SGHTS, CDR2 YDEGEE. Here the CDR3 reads CASSLVALGGYTF. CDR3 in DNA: TGTGCCAGCAGCTTGGTGGCCTTGGGCGGCTACACCTTC.

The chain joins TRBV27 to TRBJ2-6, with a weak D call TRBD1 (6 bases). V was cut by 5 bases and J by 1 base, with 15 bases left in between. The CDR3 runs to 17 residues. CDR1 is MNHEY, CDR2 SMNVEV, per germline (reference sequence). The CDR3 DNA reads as TGTGCCAGCAGTAAAGGGGGTTTGTCTTCTGGGGCCAACGTCCTGACTTTC. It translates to CASSKGGLSSGANVLTF.